The 14 T cell receptor beta chains below come from one sample, sequenced in a study of T cells in localized non-small cell lung cancer. The data were produced by immunoSEQ multiplex PCR, yet TCRdb's version contains in-frame clones alone and is incomplete. The sample yields approximately 4,500 clones, roughly 21% seen once. The sample was lung tumor tissue, taken before any cancer treatment. These receptors all stem from a female donor over 55 with stage I lung adenocarcinoma.

This clone was found a few times. V and J are TRBV11-3 and TRBJ2-2; 7 positions agree with TRBD1. J was trimmed by 5 bases and V by 3 bases; bases with no gene match: 9. The CDR3 sequence is 16 residues long. Looked up from germline, CDR1 is SGHNT and CDR2 is YENEEA. The CDR3 sequence is CASSLDPGGRTGELFF. DNA for the CDR3: TGTGCCAGCAGCTTGGACCCAGGGGGACGGACCGGGGAGCTGTTTTTT.

Many counts were recorded for this clone. The rearrangement joins TRBV11-3 to TRBJ2-5; the D gene is possibly TRBD1 (6 bases). With 5 bases removed from V and 5 bases from J, the gap between germline ends came to 21 bases. The CDR3 is made up of 16 amino acids. CDR1 and CDR2 (germline): SGHNT, YENEEA. CDR3 DNA sequence: TGTGCCAGCAGCCCGTATGGGGGCCGGGTAGTGGAGACCCAGTACTTC. Protein sequence: CASSPYGGRVVETQYF.

This clone was seen a few times. The gene calls are TRBV28 and TRBJ1-4; D remains ambiguous. There are 12 residues in the CDR3. The germline V gene encodes CDR1 MDHEN and CDR2 SYDVKM. The V and J ends lost 8 bases and 3 bases respectively, with 7 bases between them. The CDR3 protein is CASGWSNEKLFF. In DNA, the CDR3 is TGTGCCAGCGGGTGGTCTAATGAAAAACTGTTTTTT.

The rearrangement joins TRBV19 to TRBJ2-3; D is uncertain. The V end lost 7 bases, the J end lost 4 bases, and 15 bases lay between the germline ends. The CDR3 has 14 amino acids. Germline values: CDR1 LNHDA, CDR2 SQIVND (reference sequence). This chain's CDR3 is CASKKDLRSDTQYF. The DNA for the CDR3 is TGTGCCAGTAAGAAGGACCTTCGGTCAGATACGCAGTATTTT.

V usage is TRBV30 and J usage is TRBJ1-3; a possible D gene is TRBD1 (6 bases). Trimming pared 5 bases from V and 3 bases from J, leaving 14 bases between. This CDR3 has 14 residues. Germline-derived CDR1 and CDR2 are GTSNPN and SVGIG (reference sequence). CDR3 region: CAWDGGGFGNTIYF. The CDR3 nucleotides are TGTGCCTGGGACGGAGGGGGATTTGGAAACACCATATATTTT.

V is TRBV18 and J is TRBJ2-1; 7 bases match TRBD1. J was trimmed by 2 bases and V by 3 bases; bases with no gene match: 16. Germline V gene data show CDR1 as KGHSH and CDR2 as LQKENI. This CDR3 comprises 19 residues. CDR3 sequence (DNA): TGTGCCAGCTCACCTCCCAGGACCAAGACAGGGCGCGCCTACAATGAGCAGTTCTTC. Its protein is CASSPPRTKTGRAYNEQFF.

This clone was recorded a few times. The rearrangement uses TRBV5-1 and TRBJ1-1; D is undetermined. CDR3 size: 14 residues. Trimming pared 0 bases from V and 0 bases from J, leaving 6 bases between. Germline V CDR1 and CDR2: SGHRS, YFSETQ. The CDR3: CASSLVELNTEAFF. In DNA form, the CDR3 reads TGCGCCAGCAGCTTGGTGGAGCTGAACACTGAAGCTTTCTTT.

This clone was seen a handful of times. The chain links TRBV11-3 to TRBJ2-2; possible D gene TRBD2, 6 bases. Per the germline V gene, CDR1 is SGHNT and CDR2 is YENEEA. The CDR3 is 15 amino acids. The V end lost 1 base, the J end lost 5 bases, and 11 bases lay between the germline ends. The CDR3: CASSLGAGGTGELFF. The CDR3 DNA reads as TGTGCCAGCAGCTTAGGCGCCGGAGGGACCGGGGAGCTGTTTTTT.

This chain connects TRBV28 to TRBJ1-1; possibly TRBD1 for D (6 bases). V lost 8 bases and J lost 2, with 15 bases in between. This CDR3 has 14 amino acids. Germline CDR1 is MDHEN and CDR2 is SYDVKM. In DNA form, the CDR3 reads TGTGCCAGCTTCAAACAGGGACGAAACACTGAAGCTTTCTTT. It specifies CASFKQGRNTEAFF.

Only one count was recorded for this clone. This chain links TRBV19 with TRBJ2-5, with 9 bases identical to TRBD1. CDR3 length: 14 amino acids. CDR1 and CDR2 (germline): LNHDA, SQIVND (reference sequence). Trimming cost V 4 bases and J 5 bases; bases outside gene matches: 5. The CDR3, as DNA: TGTGCCAGTAGTAAACAGGGGGCCGGGGAGACCCAGTACTTC. Protein product: CASSKQGAGETQYF.

The chain employs TRBV11-3 and TRBJ2-1; 14 bases are shared with TRBD2. The CDR3 contains 16 residues. CDR1 and CDR2 (germline): SGHNT, YENEEA. Germline trimming cut 5 bases from V and 7 bases from J; bases unmatched to any gene: 7. In DNA, the CDR3 is TGTGCCAGCAGCACTATGGGGACTAGCGGGGGTAATGAGCAGTTCTTC. It is translated as CASSTMGTSGGNEQFF.

The genes are TRBV11-3 and TRBJ1-2; 9 bases line up with TRBD1. Germline V gene lookup returns CDR1 SGHNT and CDR2 YENEEA. V gave up 3 bases and J gave up 2 bases; unmatched junction bases: 10. CDR3 length: 17 amino acids. CDR3 region: CASSLGTGSFRNYGYTF. CDR3 DNA sequence: TGTGCCAGCAGCTTGGGGACAGGGAGTTTTAGAAACTATGGCTACACCTTC.

This sequence joins TRBV11-3 and TRBJ2-3; TRBD2 matches 7 bases. Trimming cost V 3 bases and J 0 bases; bases outside gene matches: 3. Looked up from germline, CDR1 is SGHNT and CDR2 is YENEEA. The CDR3 has 15 amino acids. In nucleotides, the CDR3 is TGTGCCAGCAGCTTGGGTAGCGGGAGCACAGATACGCAGTATTTT. It translates to CASSLGSGSTDTQYF.

The chain combines TRBV5-1 with TRBJ2-1; no clear D gene. CDR1 SGHRS and CDR2 YFSETQ come from the germline V gene. Trimming removed 1 base at V and 0 bases at J, with 5 bases between. The CDR3 contains 14 residues. CDR3 residues: CASSLQLSYNEQFF. CDR3 nucleotides: TGCGCCAGCAGCTTGCAGCTCTCCTACAATGAGCAGTTCTTC.